Shown below are 20 T cell receptor beta chains from a single sample sequenced in a study of graft-versus-host responses after intestinal transplantation. No antigen has been assigned to these receptors. The assay was immunoSEQ multiplex PCR, and TCRdb's table has in-frame clones only and misses some. In the table there are around 100,000 clones, roughly 87% of which are singletons. The material sequenced was unstimulated CD4+ T cells sorted from spleen or lymph node cells, taken before intestinal transplant. These receptors were obtained from a human donor who received an intestinal transplant.

The V and J genes are TRBV28 and TRBJ1-5, with 8 nucleotides matching TRBD1. There are 15 residues in the CDR3. The V gene's germline CDR1 is MDHEN and CDR2 SYDVKM. The V gene end was trimmed by 6 bases and the J gene end by 3 bases; junction bases not matched to a gene: 7. Here the CDR3 reads CASSLGTGYNQPQHF. The CDR3 DNA reads as TGTGCCAGCAGCCTCGGGACAGGCTACAATCAGCCCCAGCATTTT.

This clone has more than one count but fewer than ten. The rearrangement links TRBV5-1 to TRBJ1-2; no reliable D call. The ends were cut back, 2 bases at V and 6 bases at J, with 17 bases in the middle. This CDR3 spans 15 amino acids. Germline assignment: CDR1 SGHRS and CDR2 YFSETQ. CDR3 nucleotide sequence: TGCGCCAGCAGCTTCTCAGGAGGGAATCGGGATGGCTACACCTTC. Translating gives CASSFSGGNRDGYTF.

V is TRBV28 and J is TRBJ1-4, with no clear D. Germline CDR1 is MDHEN and CDR2 is SYDVKM. Deletions cut 7 bases from V and 6 bases from J, with 9 bases between. This CDR3 is built from 12 residues. Written as DNA, the CDR3 is TGTGCCAGCAAAGTCAGCTATGAAAAACTGTTTTTT. It specifies CASKVSYEKLFF. Variable domain in full (rest from reference TRBV28 and TRBJ1-4): DVKVTQSSRYLVKRTGEKVFLECVQDMDHENMFWYRQDPGLGLRLIYFSYDVKMKEKGDIPEGYSVSREKKERFSLILESASTNQTSMYLCASKVSYEKLFFGSGTQLSVL.

The J gene is TRBJ2-7, the V gene TRBV30, with a weak D call TRBD1 (5 bases). The germline V and J ends were trimmed by 4 bases and 3 bases, with 10 bases remaining between them. This CDR3 is 12 amino acids long. Germline CDR1 reads GTSNPN; CDR2 reads SVGIG (reference sequence). The chain's CDR3 is CAWTGNHYEQYF. CDR3 coding DNA: TGTGCCTGGACAGGGAACCACTACGAGCAGTACTTC.

This sequence joins TRBV28 and TRBJ2-7; 9 nucleotides line up with TRBD2. The length of the CDR3 is 15 residues. Germline CDR1 is MDHEN and CDR2 is SYDVKM. V lost 7 bases, J lost 3 bases, and 10 bases stayed unmatched. CDR3 sequence: CASTIGLASFYEQYF. DNA for the CDR3: TGTGCCAGCACAATTGGACTAGCGAGCTTCTACGAGCAGTACTTC.

CDR3 nucleotides: TGTGCCAGTAGTATCCGCTCGGGTCGATTAGCTAAAAACACTGAAGCTTTCTTT. It is translated as CASSIRSGRLAKNTEAFF. This chain joins TRBV19 and TRBJ1-1; D gene ambiguous. V was clipped by 3 bases and J by 2 bases, with 22 bases between them. The CDR3 runs 18 residues. Germline values: CDR1 LNHDA, CDR2 SQIVND (reference sequence).

The chain couples TRBV6-1 to TRBJ1-2, with D perhaps TRBD1 (5 bases). V dropped 0 bases and J dropped 7 bases, with 15 bases sitting between them. Germline V gene lookup returns CDR1 MNHNS and CDR2 SASEGT. There are 15 residues in the CDR3. The CDR3 coding sequence is TGTGCCAGCAGTGAAGCCGGGGGGATCGTGGTTGGCTACACCTTC. Protein product: CASSEAGGIVVGYTF.

CDR3 amino acids: CASTSGAYNEQFF. The CDR3 DNA follows: TGTGCCAGTACTAGCGGAGCCTACAATGAGCAGTTCTTC. The rearrangement joins TRBV19 to TRBJ2-1, with TRBD2 identical over 7 bases. Germline V gene sequence: CDR1 LNHDA, CDR2 SQIVND (reference sequence). V lost 7 bases and J lost 2; bases outside the gene matches: 2. The CDR3 contains 13 residues.

This clone was counted once. The J gene is TRBJ1-1, the V gene TRBV19; no definite D call. This CDR3 spans 15 amino acids. Trimming took off 3 bases at V and 1 base at J, with 12 bases between the two ends. Looked up from germline, CDR1 is LNHDA and CDR2 is SQIVND (reference sequence). The CDR3 protein is CASSMLAAANTEAFF. The CDR3 DNA follows: TGTGCCAGTAGTATGTTGGCAGCCGCGAACACTGAAGCTTTCTTT.

The chain combines TRBV6-5 with TRBJ2-1; 10 nucleotides match TRBD2. Germline assignment: CDR1 MNHEY and CDR2 SVGAGI. Trimming removed 0 bases from V and 15 bases from J; junction bases left unmatched: 8. The CDR3 loop spans 14 amino acids. CDR3 residues: CASSYSGSGGAGFF. CDR3 nucleotides: TGTGCCAGCAGTTACTCGGGAAGCGGGGGGGCCGGGTTCTTC.

This chain links TRBV5-1 with TRBJ1-1; 9 nucleotides line up with TRBD1. Losses at the gene ends were 0 bases for V and 4 bases for J; bases not matched to a gene: 1. The germline gives CDR1 SGHRS, CDR2 YFSETQ. The CDR3 consists of 14 residues. CDR3 coding DNA: TGCGCCAGCAGCTTGGACAGGGGGCGCACTGAAGCTTTCTTT. Its protein is CASSLDRGRTEAFF. Looking up the rest from reference TRBV5-1 and TRBJ1-1 gives the full variable domain: KAGVTQTPRYLIKTRGQQVTLSCSPISGHRSVSWYQQTPGQGLQFLFEYFSETQRNKGNFPGRFSGRQFSNSRSEMNVSTLELGDSALYLCASSLDRGRTEAFFGQGTRLTVV.

V gene TRBV7-2 combines with J gene TRBJ1-5; 9 bases are shared with TRBD1. The CDR3 runs to 16 residues. The germline V gene encodes CDR1 SGHTA and CDR2 FQGNSA. The V gene end was trimmed by 3 bases and the J gene end by 0 bases; junction bases not matched to a gene: 3. The CDR3 sequence: CASSLGQGYSNQPQHF. CDR3 DNA: TGTGCCAGCAGCTTGGGACAGGGATATAGCAATCAGCCCCAGCATTTT.

V usage is TRBV18 and J usage is TRBJ2-5, with D possibly matching TRBD2 (6 bases). Germline loops: CDR1 KGHSH, CDR2 LQKENI. With 1 base removed from V and 1 base from J, the gap between germline ends came to 10 bases. There are 15 residues in the CDR3. The CDR3 DNA is TGTGCCAGCTCACCACGGAGGGGAGCCCAAGAGACCCAGTACTTC. This translates into CASSPRRGAQETQYF.

Here the CDR3 reads CASSEALGKGTDTQYF. CDR3 in DNA: TGCGCCAGCAGTGAGGCTCTAGGGAAAGGCACAGATACGCAGTATTTT. V gene TRBV10-1 combines with J gene TRBJ2-3; the D is unclear. Trimming cost V 2 bases and J 1 base, with 13 bases left between them. This CDR3 is 16 amino acids long. Germline assignment: CDR1 WNHNN and CDR2 SYGVQD (reference sequence).

This clone was seen just once. The gene calls are TRBV6-5 and TRBJ2-1; TRBD2 matches at 7 bases. From germline, CDR1 is MNHEY and CDR2 SVGAGI. The CDR3 extends over 14 amino acids. V lost 6 bases to trimming and J lost 8 bases; unmatched junction nucleotides: 10. The CDR3 nucleotides are TGTGCCAGCAGGTACCCGGGACTAAACGATGAGCAGTTCTTC. Protein sequence: CASRYPGLNDEQFF.

The J gene is TRBJ2-5, the V gene TRBV19, with D maybe TRBD2 (7 bases). Germline-derived CDR1 and CDR2 are LNHDA and SQIVND (reference sequence). The CDR3 is made up of 16 amino acids. V shed 9 bases and J shed 4 bases, with 24 bases lying between them. CDR3 loop: CASRWQGGAGAETQYF. CDR3 nucleotide sequence: TGTGCCAGCCGTTGGCAGGGAGGGGCAGGGGCAGAGACCCAGTACTTC.

The V gene is TRBV2, the J gene TRBJ1-1, with TRBD1 matching over 8 bases. Germline values: CDR1 SNHLY, CDR2 FYNNEI. Trimming removed 6 bases from V and 7 bases from J; junction bases left unmatched: 7. The CDR3 spans 13 residues. The CDR3 DNA follows: TGTGCCAGCAGGGATGGACAGGGTGTTGAAGCTTTCTTT. This codes for CASRDGQGVEAFF.

On this clone: One junction end disagrees with the germline gene, perhaps due to a read error. The rearrangement joins TRBV19 to TRBJ2-1; TRBD2 agrees at 7 bases. The CDR3 runs to 17 residues. In germline, CDR1 is LNHDA, CDR2 SQIVND (reference sequence). CDR3 amino acids: CASRIGVGAGVYNEQFF. As DNA, the CDR3 is TGTGCCAGTAGGATAGGGGTGGGCGCGGGAGTATATAATGAGCAGTTCTTC.

The rearrangement links TRBV6-5 to TRBJ1-3; TRBD1 agrees at 8 bases. CDR3 length: 16 amino acids. The germline gives CDR1 MNHEY, CDR2 SVGAGI. Unmatched junction bases numbered 8, after V lost 3 bases and J lost 4 bases. For the CDR3, the DNA is TGTGCCAGCAGTTATTCCGGACAGGGTGGGGGAAACACCATATATTTT. It translates to CASSYSGQGGGNTIYF.

V is TRBV2 and J is TRBJ2-5; no clear D gene. The CDR3 is 14 residues long. The germline gives CDR1 SNHLY, CDR2 FYNNEI. The V end was cut by 6 bases, the J end by 2 bases, with 13 bases between. In DNA, the CDR3 is TGTGCCAGCAGGGTCCTGTGGAGTCAAGAGACCCAGTACTTC. It yields the protein CASRVLWSQETQYF.